This TCR beta chain derives from a study of blood T cell repertoires in COVID-19. Germline CDR1 and CDR2: MGHRA and YSYEKL. The CDR3 extends over 15 amino acids. The V end lost 1 base, the J end lost 3 bases, and 9 bases lay between the germline ends. Only in-frame clones appear in the TCRdb table, and some are missing; sequencing was by immunoSEQ multiplex PCR. Of 200,000 to 250,000 clones listed, roughly 90% were seen once; the top ten hold 3.5% to 4.5%. The V call is TRBV4-1, the J call TRBJ1-4; D not certain. Sample: PBMCs or T cells enriched from blood (not recorded which). This receptor was identified in a woman between 35 and 50 years old with acute COVID-19. CDR3 nucleotide sequence: TGCGCCAGCAGCCAAGTCACGGGAGCTAATGAAAAACTGTTTTTT. Encoded protein: CASSQVTGANEKLFF.